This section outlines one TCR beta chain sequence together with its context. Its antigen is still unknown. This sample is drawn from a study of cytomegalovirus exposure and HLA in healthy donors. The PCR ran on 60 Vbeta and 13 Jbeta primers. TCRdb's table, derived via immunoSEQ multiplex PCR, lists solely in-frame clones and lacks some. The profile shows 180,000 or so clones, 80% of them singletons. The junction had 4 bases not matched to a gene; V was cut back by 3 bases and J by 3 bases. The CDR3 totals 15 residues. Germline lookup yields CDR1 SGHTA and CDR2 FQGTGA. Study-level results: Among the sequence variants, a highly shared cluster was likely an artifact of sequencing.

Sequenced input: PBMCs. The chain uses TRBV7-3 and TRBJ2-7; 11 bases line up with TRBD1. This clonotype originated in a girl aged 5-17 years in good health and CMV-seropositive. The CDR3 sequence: CASSLGTGGFYEQYF. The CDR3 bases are TGTGCCAGCAGCTTGGGGACAGGGGGTTTCTACGAGCAGTACTTC.